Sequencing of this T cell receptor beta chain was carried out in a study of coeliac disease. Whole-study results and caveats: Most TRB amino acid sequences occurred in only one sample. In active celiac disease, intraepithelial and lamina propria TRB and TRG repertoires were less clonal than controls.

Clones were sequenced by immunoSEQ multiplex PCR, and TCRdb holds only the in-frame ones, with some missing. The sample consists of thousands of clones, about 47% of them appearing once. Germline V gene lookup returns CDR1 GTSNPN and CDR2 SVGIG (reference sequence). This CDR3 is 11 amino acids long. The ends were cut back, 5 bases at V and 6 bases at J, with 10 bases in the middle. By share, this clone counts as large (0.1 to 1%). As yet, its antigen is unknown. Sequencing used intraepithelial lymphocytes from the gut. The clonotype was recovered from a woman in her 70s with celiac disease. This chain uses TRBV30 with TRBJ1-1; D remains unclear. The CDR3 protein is CAWALEAEAFF. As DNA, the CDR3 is TGTGCCTGGGCCTTGGAGGCTGAAGCTTTCTTT.